This paragraph reports one T cell receptor beta chain. The assay was immunoSEQ multiplex PCR, and TCRdb's table has in-frame clones only and misses some. The sample has roughly 250,000 clones, roughly 88% seen once; the top ten hold 0.95% to 1.5%. Assignments of participants to cohorts depended upon their own reported clinical history. This record comes from a study of blood T cell repertoires in COVID-19. The CDR3 sequence is 15 residues long. CDR1 is SGHNT and CDR2 is YYREEE in the germline V gene (reference sequence). V was pared by 0 bases and J by 4 bases, with 13 bases between. The clonotype originates from a woman aged 40 to 50 with acute COVID-19. The chain combines TRBV5-4 with TRBJ1-2; D ambiguous. What was sequenced was PBMCs or T cells enriched from blood (not recorded which). Here the CDR3 reads CASSLAPDRGYGYTF. The DNA for the CDR3 is TGTGCCAGCAGCTTGGCACCCGATCGGGGCTATGGCTACACCTTC.